A selection of T cell receptor beta chains follows, all from one sample in a study of blood T cell repertoires in COVID-19. Only in-frame clones appear in the TCRdb table, and some are missing; sequencing was by immunoSEQ multiplex PCR. The sample holds some 460,000 clones, roughly 89% seen once. The sample taken for sequencing was peripheral blood. These receptors originate from a woman aged 25 to 39 with acute or convalescent COVID-19. Both conserved end residues are part of each CDR3. The order of the fields is J gene, V gene, D gene, clone size, CDR3 DNA, CDR3 protein. The D gene is left open where the match is weak. Size values are once, few and many counts, or a class for expanded clones, and some rows have none.

J gene: TRBJ2-1
V gene: TRBV7-3
D gene: TRBD1
clone size: NA
CDR3 DNA: TGTGCCAGCAGCCTGGGGACAGGCAATGAGCAGTTCTTC
CDR3 protein: CASSLGTGNEQFF

J gene: TRBJ1-1
V gene: TRBV4-1
D gene: NA
clone size: once
CDR3 DNA: TGCGCCAGCAGCTTGGTCGGGGGGCCGGCGGAAGCTTTCTTT
CDR3 protein: CASSLVGGPAEAFF

J gene: TRBJ2-6
V gene: TRBV18
D gene: NA
clone size: once
CDR3 DNA: TGTGCCAGCTCACCACCTTTAGCATCTGGGGCCAACGTCCTGACTTTC
CDR3 protein: CASSPPLASGANVLTF

J gene: TRBJ2-3
V gene: TRBV6-4
D gene: TRBD2
clone size: NA
CDR3 DNA: TGTGCCAGCAGTGGCCGAGCGGGGGCCTTTACAGATACGCAGTATTTT
CDR3 protein: CASSGRAGAFTDTQYF

J gene: TRBJ2-3
V gene: TRBV28
D gene: TRBD2
clone size: once
CDR3 DNA: TGTGCCAGTAGCGGGACGGACACAGATACGCAGTATTTT
CDR3 protein: CASSGTDTDTQYF

J gene: TRBJ2-2
V gene: TRBV3-1/TRBV3-2
D gene: TRBD2
clone size: NA
CDR3 DNA: TGTGCCAGCAGCCAAAGCGGGGCCCTCTCCGGGGAGCTGTTTTTT
CDR3 protein: CASSQSGALSGELFF

J gene: TRBJ1-1
V gene: TRBV5-6
D gene: NA
clone size: NA
CDR3 DNA: TGTGCCAGCTCGGGGTACACTGAAGCTTTCTTT
CDR3 protein: CASSGYTEAFF

J gene: TRBJ1-3
V gene: TRBV21-1
D gene: NA
clone size: NA
CDR3 DNA: TGTGCCAGCAGCAAAGCGTTGGCGGCCTCTGGAAACACCATATATTTT
CDR3 protein: CASSKALAASGNTIYF

J gene: TRBJ1-2
V gene: TRBV24-1
D gene: TRBD1
clone size: NA
CDR3 DNA: TGTGCCACCAGCACAGGGGATCGCTATGGCTACACCTTC
CDR3 protein: CATSTGDRYGYTF

J gene: TRBJ2-5
V gene: TRBV28
D gene: NA
clone size: NA
CDR3 DNA: TGTGCCAGCAGAGGTCGGGGGGCACTCCAAGAGACCCAGTACTTC
CDR3 protein: CASRGRGALQETQYF

J gene: TRBJ2-7
V gene: TRBV28
D gene: TRBD2
clone size: NA
CDR3 DNA: TGTGCCAGCAGTTCAAGCGGGGCCCCCTCCTACGAGCAGTACTTC
CDR3 protein: CASSSSGAPSYEQYF

J gene: TRBJ1-2
V gene: TRBV28
D gene: TRBD1
clone size: NA
CDR3 DNA: TGTGCCAGCAGTCCACTACAGGGGGACTATGGCTACACCTTC
CDR3 protein: CASSPLQGDYGYTF

J gene: TRBJ1-1
V gene: TRBV10-3
D gene: TRBD1
clone size: NA
CDR3 DNA: TGTGCCATCAGTGGACAGGGGCTTTCGACTGAAGCTTTCTTT
CDR3 protein: CAISGQGLSTEAFF

J gene: TRBJ1-2
V gene: TRBV6-5
D gene: NA
clone size: NA
CDR3 DNA: TGTGCCAGCACCAGGGGAACAGAACACTATGGCTACACCTTC
CDR3 protein: CASTRGTEHYGYTF

J gene: TRBJ2-1
V gene: TRBV4-1
D gene: NA
clone size: NA
CDR3 DNA: TGCGCCAGCAGCCACCTAATCGGCGGGGTTTCGAATGAGCAGTTCTTC
CDR3 protein: CASSHLIGGVSNEQFF

J gene: TRBJ1-1
V gene: TRBV11-3
D gene: NA
clone size: NA
CDR3 DNA: TGTGCCAGCGCGGGGCCCAACACTGAAGCTTTCTTT
CDR3 protein: CASAGPNTEAFF

J gene: TRBJ2-2
V gene: TRBV7-3
D gene: TRBD1
clone size: NA
CDR3 DNA: TGTGCCAGCAGCTTAATGGGACAGGGGGCGTTCGGGGAGCTGTTTTTT
CDR3 protein: CASSLMGQGAFGELFF

J gene: TRBJ2-5
V gene: TRBV6-5
D gene: NA
clone size: NA
CDR3 DNA: TGTGCCACAGCTCGGGCCGACGGGGAGGAGACCCAGTACTTC
CDR3 protein: CATARADGEETQYF

J gene: TRBJ1-2
V gene: TRBV19
D gene: NA
clone size: NA
CDR3 DNA: TGTGCCAGTACCCCTGAGGTTATATCCGGGGGCTACACCTTC
CDR3 protein: CASTPEVISGGYTF

J gene: TRBJ2-1
V gene: TRBV9
D gene: TRBD2
clone size: NA
CDR3 DNA: TGTGCCAGCAGTGCATTAGCGGGGGGATACAATGAGCAGTTCTTC
CDR3 protein: CASSALAGGYNEQFF

J gene: TRBJ1-1
V gene: TRBV6-5
D gene: NA
clone size: NA
CDR3 DNA: TGTGCCATCGGGAGGGCCCTGAACACTGAAGCTTTCTTT
CDR3 protein: CAIGRALNTEAFF

J gene: TRBJ2-3
V gene: TRBV5-1
D gene: NA
clone size: NA
CDR3 DNA: TGCGCCAGCAGCTACGCAGGAGGTTTTTCGGATACGCAGTATTTT
CDR3 protein: CASSYAGGFSDTQYF

J gene: TRBJ2-3
V gene: TRBV5-5
D gene: NA
clone size: NA
CDR3 DNA: TGTGCCAGCAGCCCCTGGCTGACAGGCCCAGATACGCAGTATTTT
CDR3 protein: CASSPWLTGPDTQYF

J gene: TRBJ2-2
V gene: TRBV11-2
D gene: TRBD1
clone size: NA
CDR3 DNA: TGTGCCAGCAGCTCCCAAGCCGGGACAGTAGGGACCGGGGAGCTGTTTTTT
CDR3 protein: CASSSQAGTVGTGELFF

J gene: TRBJ2-1
V gene: TRBV18
D gene: NA
clone size: NA
CDR3 DNA: TGTGCCAGCTCACCTCCTAGCGTCCCCTCGAATGAGCAGTTCTTC
CDR3 protein: CASSPPSVPSNEQFF

J gene: TRBJ1-1
V gene: TRBV9
D gene: NA
clone size: NA
CDR3 DNA: TGTGCCAGCAGCGTAGGGAAGGGGGAAGCTTTCTTT
CDR3 protein: CASSVGKGEAFF

J gene: TRBJ2-1
V gene: TRBV6-5
D gene: NA
clone size: NA
CDR3 DNA: TGTGCCAGCAGGGGTGGGGGGTATTCCAATGAGCAGTTCTTC
CDR3 protein: CASRGGGYSNEQFF

J gene: TRBJ2-7
V gene: TRBV3-1/TRBV3-2
D gene: TRBD2
clone size: few
CDR3 DNA: TGTGCCAGCAGCCTGAGCGGGGGCCGAACCTACGAGCAGTACTTC
CDR3 protein: CASSLSGGRTYEQYF

J gene: TRBJ2-6
V gene: TRBV19
D gene: NA
clone size: NA
CDR3 DNA: TGTGCCAGTAGTATTTACGGGTTATTCGGAGGGGCCAACGTCCTGACTTTC
CDR3 protein: CASSIYGLFGGANVLTF

J gene: TRBJ2-1
V gene: TRBV7-3
D gene: TRBD2
clone size: NA
CDR3 DNA: TGTGCCAGCAGCATGAGCGGGACTCTGACAATAAATGAGCAGTTCTTC
CDR3 protein: CASSMSGTLTINEQFF

J gene: TRBJ2-4
V gene: TRBV21-1
D gene: NA
clone size: NA
CDR3 DNA: TGTGCCAGCAGCTCACGGAATATCCGGGGAGGTGGCAAAAACATTCAGTACTTC
CDR3 protein: CASSSRNIRGGGKNIQYF

J gene: TRBJ1-4
V gene: TRBV5-8
D gene: TRBD1
clone size: NA
CDR3 DNA: TGTGCCAGCAGCTTGTCGTTAATTCAGGGGGCGCCTAATGAAAAACTGTTTTTT
CDR3 protein: CASSLSLIQGAPNEKLFF

J gene: TRBJ1-2
V gene: TRBV7-9
D gene: TRBD1
clone size: few
CDR3 DNA: TGTGCCAGCAGCTTAGTCCCGATGACAGGGTCTGGCTACACCTTC
CDR3 protein: CASSLVPMTGSGYTF

J gene: TRBJ2-7
V gene: TRBV7-9
D gene: NA
clone size: NA
CDR3 DNA: TGTGCCAGCAGCTTAGTCATCTACGAGCAGTACTTC
CDR3 protein: CASSLVIYEQYF

J gene: TRBJ2-3
V gene: TRBV4-1
D gene: NA
clone size: NA
CDR3 DNA: TGCGCCAGCAGCCAAGATCGGGATACGCAGTATTTT
CDR3 protein: CASSQDRDTQYF

J gene: TRBJ2-7
V gene: TRBV7-2
D gene: TRBD1
clone size: NA
CDR3 DNA: TGTGCCAGCAGCCACTGGACAGGGGACTACGAGCAGTACTTC
CDR3 protein: CASSHWTGDYEQYF

J gene: TRBJ2-7
V gene: TRBV5-4
D gene: TRBD1
clone size: NA
CDR3 DNA: TGTGCCAGCAGCCCGCGGGCGTCGGACAGGGTCACCGAGCAGTACTTC
CDR3 protein: CASSPRASDRVTEQYF

J gene: TRBJ1-4
V gene: TRBV28
D gene: TRBD1
clone size: NA
CDR3 DNA: TGTGCCAGCAGTTTATCGACAGGGGGTGAGAAACTGTTTTTT
CDR3 protein: CASSLSTGGEKLFF

J gene: TRBJ1-6
V gene: TRBV3-1/TRBV3-2
D gene: TRBD1
clone size: NA
CDR3 DNA: TGTGCCAGCAGCCAAGCGGACAGGGCAAGGTATTCACCCCTCCACTTT
CDR3 protein: CASSQADRARYSPLHF